This T cell receptor (beta chain) was captured in a study of OX40 agonist ivuxolimab in advanced cancers. Across the study: Patients were dosed intravenously with ivuxolimab at 0.01 to 10 mg/kg every 2 weeks. The study enrolled dose-escalation patients with hepatocellular carcinoma, melanoma, renal cell or head and neck cancer. Eligibility admitted prior anti-PD-1, anti-PD-L1 or anti-CTLA-4 therapy; roughly 40% had some.

Here immunoSEQ multiplex PCR was the method, and the copy in TCRdb shows in-frame clones only, minus some. This table has approximately 50,000 clones, around 80% appearing once. This clone was found once. The CDR3 is made up of 14 amino acids. The ends lost 1 base at V and 9 bases at J; junction bases unmatched: 2. Per the germline V gene, CDR1 is SEHNR and CDR2 is FQNEAQ (reference sequence). The chain couples TRBV7-9 to TRBJ2-1; 11 bases fit TRBD1. The sequence was collected from an adult with an advanced solid tumor such as melanoma, head and neck, liver or kidney cancer. Specimen: CD4+ or CD8+ T cells sorted from blood, collected in a trial of the OX40 agonist ivuxolimab. DNA for the CDR3: TGTGCCAGCAGCTTAGGGGACAGGGGGATTGAGCAGTTCTTC. Translated, it gives CASSLGDRGIEQFF.